These 30 T cell receptor beta chains share one sample of origin, sequenced in a study of T-cell memory formation after mild COVID-19. Each CDR3 protein is one row after TCRdb ran MiXCR on the 5' RACE reads. The sample yields over 400,000 distinct CDR3 sequences, roughly a quarter seen once. Sequencing input: PBMCs or a T cell subset sorted from them (not recorded which). These receptor sequences come from an adult woman who had mild COVID-19 (a few samples of this study predate the infection). Cell type and time point are not known.

This clonotype has a handful of counts. This chain joins TRBV14 and TRBJ1-2, with 9 bases that match TRBD1. The CDR3 covers 15 residues. Germline assignment: CDR1 SGHDN and CDR2 FVKESK. V was pared by 4 bases and J by 5 bases, with 8 bases of the junction left unmatched. CDR3 nucleotides: TGTGCCAGCAGCCTATCACAGGGGGCCGGGTATGGCTACACCTTC. Translated: CASSLSQGAGYGYTF. The complete variable domain, with remaining parts taken from reference TRBV14 and TRBJ1-2, reads EAGVTQFPSHSVIEKGQTVTLRCDPISGHDNLYWYRRVMGKEIKFLLHFVKESKQDESGMPNNRFLAERTGGTYSTLKVQPAELEDSGVYFCASSLSQGAGYGYTFGSGTRLTVV.

The J gene is TRBJ2-7, the V gene TRBV20-1; D perhaps matches TRBD2 (5 bases). Germline V gene lookup returns CDR1 DFQATT and CDR2 SNEGSKA (reference sequence). This CDR3 region has 13 residues. Trimming removed 1 base from V and 4 bases from J, with 11 bases in between. CDR3 sequence reads: CSARVPGKYEQYF. In DNA, the CDR3 is TGCAGTGCTAGAGTTCCGGGGAAATACGAGCAGTACTTC.

This chain uses TRBV2 with TRBJ1-6; 12 bases match TRBD1. Germline V CDR1 and CDR2: SNHLY, FYNNEI. The CDR3 covers 17 residues. The V segment lost 6 bases and the J segment 6 bases; nucleotides outside the gene matches: 9. CDR3 in amino acids: CASSRDRGLGSNSPLHF. CDR3 sequence (DNA): TGTGCCAGCAGCCGGGACAGGGGGCTCGGGAGTAATTCACCCCTCCACTTT.

Only a few counts were recorded for this clonotype. The genes are TRBV24-1 and TRBJ2-7, with 9 bases fitting TRBD1. Per germline, CDR1 KGHDR and CDR2 SFDVKD. Trimming cost V 3 bases and J 3 bases; bases outside gene matches: 8. The CDR3 contains 16 residues. In nucleotides, the CDR3 is TGTGCCACCAGTGATACCGGGACAGGGACCTTCTACGAGCAGTACTTC. Translating gives CATSDTGTGTFYEQYF.

V usage is TRBV20-1 and J usage is TRBJ2-1; the D is unclear. CDR3 length: 13 residues. The germline CDR1 and CDR2 sequences are DFQATT and SNEGSKA (reference sequence). V lost 2 bases, J lost 7 bases, and 12 bases lay in between. In DNA, the CDR3 is TGCAGTGCTAGAACCGCTCCTAGAAATGAGCAGTTCTTC. The encoded protein is CSARTAPRNEQFF.

There are a few counts of this clonotype. This chain uses TRBV20-1 with TRBJ1-2; 10 nucleotides match TRBD1. With 2 bases clipped from V and 7 bases from J, the junction kept 13 bases outside the gene matches. The V gene's germline CDR1 is DFQATT and CDR2 SNEGSKA (reference sequence). CDR3 size: 16 residues. The CDR3: CSARSPGTGDWSGYTF. In nucleotides, the CDR3 is TGCAGTGCTAGATCCCCCGGGACAGGGGATTGGAGTGGCTACACCTTC.

This clonotype was seen a few times. The V call is TRBV12-3 or TRBV12-4, the J call TRBJ2-2; a possible D gene is TRBD2 (5 bases). This CDR3 has 15 amino acids. Trimming left V 5 bases short and J 0 bases short, with 10 bases between. CDR3 in amino acids: CASSQAETNTGELFF. In nucleotides, the CDR3 is TGTGCCAGCAGTCAAGCGGAAACGAACACCGGGGAGCTGTTTTTT.

This chain uses TRBV29-1 with TRBJ2-3, with D possibly matching TRBD2 (6 bases). CDR1 is SQVTM, CDR2 ANQGSEA, per germline. There are 14 residues in the CDR3. Trimming removed 6 bases from V and 4 bases from J, with 17 bases in between. CDR3 amino acids: CSVRGQRYPDTQYF. The CDR3 bases are TGCAGCGTGCGGGGCCAGAGATATCCAGATACGCAGTATTTT.

This clonotype was seen a few times. This chain connects TRBV20-1 to TRBJ2-3, with 8 bases matching TRBD1. Germline values: CDR1 DFQATT, CDR2 SNEGSKA (reference sequence). The CDR3 extends over 14 amino acids. Losses at the gene ends were 3 bases for V and 5 bases for J; bases not matched to a gene: 7. Here the CDR3 reads CSASQGAVGDTQYF. The CDR3 DNA sequence: TGCAGTGCTAGTCAGGGGGCGGTGGGAGATACGCAGTATTTT.

The chain carries TRBV12-3 or TRBV12-4 and TRBJ2-5; 8 bases are a match to TRBD2. This CDR3 contains 14 residues. The V segment lost 7 bases and the J segment 5 bases; nucleotides outside the gene matches: 9. The CDR3 bases are TGTGCCAGCAAACGGGAGGGGGGCCGGGAGACCCAGTACTTC. Translation gives CASKREGGRETQYF.

The rearrangement joins TRBV10-3 to TRBJ1-1; 7 bases align to TRBD1. The CDR3 sequence is 14 residues long. The trim removed 6 bases at V and 0 bases at J, leaving 4 bases unmatched. Germline V gene data show CDR1 as ENHRY and CDR2 as SYGVKD. The CDR3 region is CAISRQGLNTEAFF. For the CDR3, the DNA is TGTGCCATCAGCCGACAGGGCCTGAACACTGAAGCTTTCTTT.

This clonotype was detected a few times. The J gene is TRBJ2-5, the V gene TRBV7-9, with D perhaps matching TRBD1 (5 bases). Trimming left V 1 base short and J 4 bases short, with 10 bases between. The CDR3 contains 14 residues. Germline assignment: CDR1 SEHNR and CDR2 FQNEAQ (reference sequence). In DNA, the CDR3 is TGTGCCAGCAGCTTAGGGGGCATGCCAGAGACCCAGTACTTC. Amino acid sequence: CASSLGGMPETQYF.

The CDR3, as DNA: TGTGCCAGCAGTTTCGCTTCGACAGGGGAGGGTAACTATGGCTACACCTTC. It encodes CASSFASTGEGNYGYTF. The chain has TRBV27 and TRBJ1-2; 8 bases match TRBD1. The V gene's germline CDR1 is MNHEY and CDR2 SMNVEV (reference sequence). V lost 3 bases to trimming and J lost 1 base; unmatched junction nucleotides: 10. The CDR3 length is 17 residues.

This clonotype was seen at least ten times. The J gene is TRBJ2-1, the V gene TRBV12-3 or TRBV12-4, with 7 bases identical to TRBD1. With V trimmed by 7 bases and J by 9 bases, 12 bases remained unmatched. CDR3 length: 14 amino acids. CDR3 in amino acids: CASNTPGQRSEQFF. Written as DNA, the CDR3 is TGTGCCAGCAATACTCCGGGACAGAGGAGTGAGCAGTTCTTC.

This chain uses TRBV6-5 with TRBJ1-1; D possibly corresponds to TRBD1 (6 bases). Germline V CDR1 and CDR2: MNHEY, SVGAGI. Trimming took 0 bases from V and 6 from J, leaving 17 bases between them. The CDR3 has 16 residues. CDR3 nucleotide sequence: TGTGCCAGCAGTTACTCGAGTACAGGGAATTCGCCTGAAGCTTTCTTT. Translated: CASSYSSTGNSPEAFF.

This chain links TRBV9 with TRBJ2-1; D is ambiguous. The CDR3 length is 14 residues. CDR1 SGDLS and CDR2 YYNGEE come from the germline V gene. V lost 0 bases, J lost 0 bases, and 4 bases lay in between. The CDR3 protein is CASSVVDSYNEQFF. The DNA for the CDR3 is TGTGCCAGCAGCGTAGTCGACTCCTACAATGAGCAGTTCTTC.

The chain employs TRBV29-1 and TRBJ1-3; D gene unclear. The CDR3 runs 14 residues. Germline assignment: CDR1 SQVTM and CDR2 ANQGSEA. The V and J ends lost 6 bases and 0 bases respectively, with 12 bases between them. CDR3 in amino acids: CSVQWASSGNTIYF. In DNA, the CDR3 is TGCAGCGTCCAGTGGGCGAGCTCTGGAAACACCATATATTTT. Full variable domain (remainder filled in from reference TRBV29-1 and TRBJ1-3): SAVISQKPSRDICQRGTSLTIQCQVDSQVTMMFWYRQQPGQSLTLIATANQGSEATYESGFVIDKFPISRPNLTFSTLTVSNMSPEDSSIYLCSVQWASSGNTIYFGEGSWLTVV.

In nucleotides, the CDR3 is TGCGCCAGCAGTCGAGGGGGGCAAATGAACACTGAAGCTTTCTTT. It specifies CASSRGGQMNTEAFF. The gene calls are TRBV5-1 and TRBJ1-1; possible D gene TRBD1, 6 bases. Germline values: CDR1 SGHRS, CDR2 YFSETQ. Trimming shortened V by 5 bases and J by 0 bases, and 14 bases separated the two germline ends. The CDR3 is made up of 15 amino acids.

The rearrangement uses TRBV6-6 and TRBJ2-3, with 8 bases that match TRBD1. J lost 7 bases, V lost 3 bases, and 9 bases had no gene match. The CDR3 consists of 15 residues. Per germline, CDR1 MNHNY and CDR2 SVGAGI (reference sequence). The CDR3 region is CASSYTGTGTHTQYF. DNA of the CDR3: TGTGCCAGCAGTTATACCGGGACAGGAACCCATACGCAGTATTTT.

The V gene is TRBV19, the J gene TRBJ2-6; D is unresolved. This CDR3 comprises 15 residues. Germline CDR1 is LNHDA and CDR2 is SQIVND (reference sequence). Trimming removed 1 base from V and 3 bases from J, with 7 bases in between. CDR3 residues: CASSIALHGANVLTF. The CDR3 DNA sequence: TGTGCCAGTAGTATAGCTCTACATGGGGCCAACGTCCTGACTTTC.

This chain uses TRBV5-5 with TRBJ1-1; no clear D gene. From germline, CDR1 is SGHKS and CDR2 YYEKEE (reference sequence). The V gene lost 3 bases and the J gene lost 5 bases, with 20 bases spanning the gap. This CDR3 is 16 amino acids long. Here the CDR3 DNA reads TGTGCCAGCAGCTGGAATTCCGGGCCCCTCCAGACTGAAGCTTTCTTT. Its protein product is CASSWNSGPLQTEAFF.

The chain links TRBV7-2 to TRBJ1-6; D gene uncertain. Trimming shortened V by 3 bases and J by 7 bases, and 10 bases separated the two germline ends. The CDR3 contains 14 residues. Germline lookup yields CDR1 SGHTA and CDR2 FQGNSA. In nucleotides, the CDR3 is TGTGCCAGCAGCTTCAGCGGACGAAATTCACCCCTCCACTTT. Translating it yields CASSFSGRNSPLHF.

This clonotype was detected only a few times. The chain carries TRBV7-2 and TRBJ2-5, with D hard to call. From germline, CDR1 is SGHTA and CDR2 FQGNSA. The V and J ends lost 5 bases and 8 bases respectively, with 12 bases between them. The CDR3 is 12 amino acids. CDR3 in amino acids: CASSLQHQTQYF. The CDR3 DNA is TGTGCCAGCAGCCTCCAACACCAAACCCAGTACTTC.

This clonotype was seen a few times. This chain joins TRBV12-5 and TRBJ2-5, with TRBD1 as a possible D gene (6 bases). This CDR3 is built from 14 residues. Germline V gene data show CDR1 as LGHNT and CDR2 as FRNRAP. V was pared by 2 bases and J by 3 bases, with 10 bases between. CDR3 DNA: TGTGCTAGTGGTTTGCGGACAGAAAAAGAGACCCAGTACTTC. Its translation is CASGLRTEKETQYF.

This clonotype was detected only a few times. The chain links TRBV11-2 to TRBJ2-1; 9 positions match TRBD2. The CDR3 spans 18 residues. Germline assignment: CDR1 SGHAT and CDR2 FQNNGV. V shed 1 base and J 5 bases; nucleotides not matched to a gene: 12. CDR3 sequence (DNA): TGTGCCAGCAGCTTAGTCGGCGGGGGGGCCCGGATGAACAATGAGCAGTTCTTC. This sequence encodes CASSLVGGGARMNNEQFF.

The gene calls are TRBV3-1 and TRBJ2-2; 11 bases line up with TRBD2. The V gene's germline CDR1 is LGHDT and CDR2 YNNKEL (reference sequence). Losses at the gene ends were 3 bases for V and 9 bases for J; bases not matched to a gene: 9. CDR3 length: 16 amino acids. The CDR3 nucleotides are TGTGCCAGCAGCCAGCGACTAGCGGGAAGTTTCCGGGAGCTGTTTTTT. Translated: CASSQRLAGSFRELFF.

This clonotype was seen a handful of times. The chain carries TRBV11-2 and TRBJ1-3, with TRBD1 matching 7 bases. Germline V gene data show CDR1 as SGHAT and CDR2 as FQNNGV. CDR3 length: 17 amino acids. Trimming took 1 base from V and 3 from J; bases not matched to a gene: 9. CDR3 protein: CASSLGGTARDGNTIYF. The DNA of the CDR3 is TGTGCCAGCAGCTTAGGGGGGACAGCTCGAGATGGAAACACCATATATTTT.

The CDR3 nucleotides are TGCGCCAGCAGCCAAGGGACAGGGAAGAAACTGTTTTTT. The encoded protein is CASSQGTGKKLFF. This rearrangement joins TRBV4-3 to TRBJ1-4; 8 bases map to TRBD1. Germline V gives CDR1 LGHNA, CDR2 YSLEER. The CDR3 is made up of 13 amino acids. J gave up 11 bases and V 1 base, and 3 bases lay outside the gene matches.

This clonotype was counted a few times. This rearrangement joins TRBV15 to TRBJ1-6, with D possibly matching TRBD1 (6 bases). The germline V gene encodes CDR1 LNHNV and CDR2 YYDKDF (reference sequence). Trimming removed 6 bases at V and 7 bases at J, with 13 bases between. This CDR3 is 14 amino acids long. The CDR3, as DNA: TGTGCCACCAGACCCAGAAGGGGGAATTCACCCCTCCACTTT. The encoded protein is CATRPRRGNSPLHF.

The chain has TRBV10-3 and TRBJ2-3; D perhaps matches TRBD1 (6 bases). V was cut by 10 bases and J by 3 bases, with 20 bases left in between. CDR1 ENHRY and CDR2 SYGVKD come from the germline V gene. The CDR3 contains 15 residues. The CDR3 nucleotides are TGTGCCACCCGAGAAAAGGCTCAGGGGACAGATACGCAGTATTTT. Translation gives CATREKAQGTDTQYF.